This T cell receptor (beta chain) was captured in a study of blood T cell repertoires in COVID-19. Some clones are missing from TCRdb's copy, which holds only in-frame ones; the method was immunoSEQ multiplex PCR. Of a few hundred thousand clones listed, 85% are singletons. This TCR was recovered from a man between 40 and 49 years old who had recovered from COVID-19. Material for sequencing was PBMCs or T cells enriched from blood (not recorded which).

CDR3 DNA: TGTGCCAGCAGAAAAGGGGGGGACACTGAAGCTTTCTTT. Its translation is CASRKGGDTEAFF. This chain connects TRBV28 to TRBJ1-1; tentative D call: TRBD1 (6 bases). The CDR3 totals 13 residues. The V gene's germline CDR1 is MDHEN and CDR2 SYDVKM. Trimming took 6 bases from V and 3 from J, leaving 11 bases between them.